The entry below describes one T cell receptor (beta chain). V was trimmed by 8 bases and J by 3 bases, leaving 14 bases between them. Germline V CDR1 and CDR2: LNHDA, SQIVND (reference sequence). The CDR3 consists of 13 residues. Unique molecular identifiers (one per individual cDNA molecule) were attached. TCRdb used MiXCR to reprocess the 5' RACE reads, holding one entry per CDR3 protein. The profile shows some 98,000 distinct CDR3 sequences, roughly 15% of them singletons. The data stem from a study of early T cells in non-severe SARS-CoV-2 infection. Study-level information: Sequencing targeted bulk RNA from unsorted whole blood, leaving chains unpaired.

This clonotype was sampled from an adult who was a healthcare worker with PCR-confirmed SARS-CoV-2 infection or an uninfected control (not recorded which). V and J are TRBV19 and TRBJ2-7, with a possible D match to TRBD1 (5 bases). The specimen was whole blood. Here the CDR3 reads CASAAGQGYEQYF. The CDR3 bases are TGTGCCAGTGCCGCCGGGCAGGGCTACGAGCAGTACTTC.